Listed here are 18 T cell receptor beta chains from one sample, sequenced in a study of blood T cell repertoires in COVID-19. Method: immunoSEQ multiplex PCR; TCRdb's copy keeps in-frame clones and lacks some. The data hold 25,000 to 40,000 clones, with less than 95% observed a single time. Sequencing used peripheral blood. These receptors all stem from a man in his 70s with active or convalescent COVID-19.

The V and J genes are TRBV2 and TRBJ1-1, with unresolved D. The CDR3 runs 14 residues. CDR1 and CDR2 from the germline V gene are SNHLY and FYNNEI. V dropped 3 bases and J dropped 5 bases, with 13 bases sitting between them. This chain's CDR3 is CASSEITVETEAFF. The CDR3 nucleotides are TGTGCCAGCAGTGAGATAACAGTTGAAACTGAAGCTTTCTTT.

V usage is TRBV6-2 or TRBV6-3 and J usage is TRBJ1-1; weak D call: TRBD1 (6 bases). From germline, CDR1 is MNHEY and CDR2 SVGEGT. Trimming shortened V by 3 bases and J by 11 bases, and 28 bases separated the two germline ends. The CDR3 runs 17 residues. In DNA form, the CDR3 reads TGTGCCAGCAGTTATATATTCGGAGTCCGGGACAAATTGAGTGCTTTCTTT. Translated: CASSYIFGVRDKLSAFF.

The CDR3 nucleotides read TGTGCCAGCAGCCGACAGGGGAACTATGGCTACACCTTC. Translated: CASSRQGNYGYTF. The chain joins TRBV6-5 to TRBJ1-2; the match to TRBD1 covers 8 bases. Germline assignment: CDR1 MNHEY and CDR2 SVGAGI. V lost 6 bases and J lost 2; bases outside the gene matches: 2. The CDR3 consists of 13 residues.

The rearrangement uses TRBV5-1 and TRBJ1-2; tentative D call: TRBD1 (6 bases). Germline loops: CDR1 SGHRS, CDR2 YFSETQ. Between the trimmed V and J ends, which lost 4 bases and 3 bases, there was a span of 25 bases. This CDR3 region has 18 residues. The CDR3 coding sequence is TGCGCCAGCAGCCTGAGTATTAGAGGGGGTGTGGTTCACTATGGCTACACCTTC. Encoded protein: CASSLSIRGGVVHYGYTF.

The CDR3 region is CASSLGQRYGYTF. As DNA, the CDR3 is TGTGCCAGCAGCTTAGGACAACGGTATGGCTACACCTTC. The rearrangement links TRBV5-4 to TRBJ1-2; TRBD1 might be the D (5 bases). The CDR3 totals 13 residues. Trimming took 2 bases from V and 5 from J, leaving 10 bases between them. In germline, CDR1 is SGHNT, CDR2 YYREEE (reference sequence). The full variable domain, its missing parts supplied by reference TRBV5-4 and TRBJ1-2, is ETGVTQSPTHLIKTRGQQVTLRCSSQSGHNTVSWYQQALGQGPQFIFQYYREEENGRGNFPPRFSGLQFPNYSSELNVNALELDDSALYLCASSLGQRYGYTFGSGTRLTVV.

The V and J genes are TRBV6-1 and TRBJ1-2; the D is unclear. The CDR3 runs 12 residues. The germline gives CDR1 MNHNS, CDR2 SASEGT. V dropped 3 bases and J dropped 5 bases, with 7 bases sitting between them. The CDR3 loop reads CASSDPGYGYTF. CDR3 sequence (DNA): TGTGCCAGCAGTGATCCGGGGTATGGCTACACCTTC.

CDR3 amino acids: CASSSTAGKGLNEQFF. In DNA, the CDR3 is TGTGCCAGCAGTTCTACGGCCGGGAAAGGCCTTAATGAGCAGTTCTTC. The genes are TRBV6-5 and TRBJ2-1; D is perhaps TRBD2 (5 bases). The V end lost 4 bases, the J end lost 7 bases, and 20 bases lay between the germline ends. This CDR3 spans 16 amino acids. The germline CDR1 and CDR2 sequences are MNHEY and SVGAGI.

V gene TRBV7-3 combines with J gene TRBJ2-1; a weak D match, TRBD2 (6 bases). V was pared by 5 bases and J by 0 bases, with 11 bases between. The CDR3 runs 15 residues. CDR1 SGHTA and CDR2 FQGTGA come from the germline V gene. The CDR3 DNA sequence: TGTGCCAGCAGCCGGGACGGGAGCTCCTACAATGAGCAGTTCTTC. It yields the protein CASSRDGSSYNEQFF. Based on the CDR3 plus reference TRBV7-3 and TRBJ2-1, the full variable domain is GAGVSQTPSNKVTEKGKYVELRCDPISGHTALYWYRQSLGQGPEFLIYFQGTGAADDSGLPNDRFFAVRPEGSVSTLKIQRTERGDSAVYLCASSRDGSSYNEQFFGPGTRLTVL.

CDR3 loop: CASSLGLAGAYEQYF. The CDR3 DNA reads TGTGCCAGCAGCTTGGGACTAGCGGGAGCCTACGAGCAGTACTTC. The chain couples TRBV7-2 to TRBJ2-7; 14 bases align to TRBD2. Germline CDR1 SGHTA, CDR2 FQGNSA. Germline trimming cut 3 bases from V and 2 bases from J; bases unmatched to any gene: 0. The CDR3 consists of 15 residues.

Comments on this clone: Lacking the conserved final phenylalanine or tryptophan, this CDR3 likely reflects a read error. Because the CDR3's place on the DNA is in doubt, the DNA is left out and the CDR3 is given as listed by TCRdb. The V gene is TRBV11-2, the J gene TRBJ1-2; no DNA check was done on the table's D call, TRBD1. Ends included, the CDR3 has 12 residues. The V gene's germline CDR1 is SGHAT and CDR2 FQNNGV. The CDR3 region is CASSLLARQRGS.

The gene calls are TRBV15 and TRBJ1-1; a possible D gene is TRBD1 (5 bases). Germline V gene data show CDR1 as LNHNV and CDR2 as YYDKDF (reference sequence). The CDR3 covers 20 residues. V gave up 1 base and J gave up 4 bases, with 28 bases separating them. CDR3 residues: CATSRGLPLGPSGSGTEAFF. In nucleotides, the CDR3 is TGTGCCACCAGCAGAGGTTTACCTCTCGGACCGTCAGGGTCGGGCACTGAAGCTTTCTTT.

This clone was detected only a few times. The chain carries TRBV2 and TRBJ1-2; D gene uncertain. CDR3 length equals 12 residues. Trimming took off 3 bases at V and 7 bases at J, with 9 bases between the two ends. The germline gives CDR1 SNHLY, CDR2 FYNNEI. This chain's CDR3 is CASSDGYGGYTF. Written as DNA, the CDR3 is TGTGCCAGCAGTGACGGGTACGGTGGCTACACCTTC.

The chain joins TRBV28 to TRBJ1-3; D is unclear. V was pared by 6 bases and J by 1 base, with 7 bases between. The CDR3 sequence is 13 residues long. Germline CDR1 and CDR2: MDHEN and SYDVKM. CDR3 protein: CASSRRSGNTIYF. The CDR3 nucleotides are TGTGCCAGCAGCCGGAGGTCTGGAAACACCATATATTTT.

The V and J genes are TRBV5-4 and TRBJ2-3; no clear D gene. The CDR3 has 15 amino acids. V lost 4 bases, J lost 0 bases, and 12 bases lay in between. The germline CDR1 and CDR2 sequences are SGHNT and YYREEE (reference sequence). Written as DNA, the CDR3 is TGTGCCAGCAGCCCTGAGCCGCTAAGCACAGATACGCAGTATTTT. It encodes CASSPEPLSTDTQYF.

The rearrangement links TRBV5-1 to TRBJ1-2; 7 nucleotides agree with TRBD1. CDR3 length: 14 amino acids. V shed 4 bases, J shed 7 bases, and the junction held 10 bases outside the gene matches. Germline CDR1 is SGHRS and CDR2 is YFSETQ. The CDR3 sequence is CASSHGTDLGGYTF. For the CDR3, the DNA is TGCGCCAGCAGCCATGGGACAGACCTCGGTGGCTACACCTTC.

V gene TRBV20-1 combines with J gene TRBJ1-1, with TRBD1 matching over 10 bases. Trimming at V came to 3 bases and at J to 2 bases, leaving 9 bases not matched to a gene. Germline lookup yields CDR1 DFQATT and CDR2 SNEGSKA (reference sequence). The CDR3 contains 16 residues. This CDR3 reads CSASQPGTGANTEAFF. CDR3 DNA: TGCAGTGCTAGTCAACCCGGGACAGGGGCCAACACTGAAGCTTTCTTT.

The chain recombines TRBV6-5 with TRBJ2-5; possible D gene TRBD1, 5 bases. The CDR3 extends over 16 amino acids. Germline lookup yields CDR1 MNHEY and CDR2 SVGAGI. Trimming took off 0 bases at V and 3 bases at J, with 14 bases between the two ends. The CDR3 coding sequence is TGTGCCAGCAGTTACTCTAGCAGGACACAGGAAGAGACCCAGTACTTC. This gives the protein CASSYSSRTQEETQYF.

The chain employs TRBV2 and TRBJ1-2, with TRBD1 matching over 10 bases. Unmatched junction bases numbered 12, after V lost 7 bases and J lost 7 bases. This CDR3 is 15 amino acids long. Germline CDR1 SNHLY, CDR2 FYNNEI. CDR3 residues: CASISVTGGRGGYTF. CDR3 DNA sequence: TGTGCCAGCATTTCGGTGACAGGGGGCAGGGGTGGCTACACCTTC.